These 15 T cell receptor beta chains originate from one sample sequenced in a study of T cell responses to AZD1222 COVID-19 vaccine. The assay was immunoSEQ multiplex PCR, and TCRdb's table has in-frame clones only and misses some. The sample consists of tens of thousands of clones, approximately 90% of them appearing once. The sequencing here drew on peripheral blood, taken on day 0 of AZD1222 vaccination. The receptor source for this set is an adult in good health.

V and J are TRBV27 and TRBJ1-6; D is uncertain. V was shortened by 0 bases and J by 4 bases, with 10 bases between the two germline ends. Germline CDR1 and CDR2: MNHEY and SMNVEV (reference sequence). This CDR3 is built from 16 residues. CDR3 sequence: CASSLSGRSYNSPLHF. Written as DNA, the CDR3 is TGTGCCAGCAGTTTATCGGGCAGGAGTTATAATTCACCCCTCCACTTT.

The sample holds one count of this clone. V gene TRBV7-9 combines with J gene TRBJ2-3; possible D gene TRBD1, 5 bases. V shed 3 bases and J shed 6 bases, with 13 bases lying between them. In germline, CDR1 is SEHNR, CDR2 FQNEAQ (reference sequence). This CDR3 contains 14 residues. CDR3 sequence reads: CASSLGRYPDTQYF. The CDR3 region has the DNA TGTGCCAGCAGCTTGGGGCGTTATCCCGATACGCAGTATTTT. Together with reference TRBV7-9 and TRBJ2-3, the CDR3 gives the full variable domain: DTGVSQNPRHKITKRGQNVTFRCDPISEHNRLYWYRQTLGQGPEFLTYFQNEAQLEKSRLLSDRFSAERPKGSFSTLEIQRTEQGDSAMYLCASSLGRYPDTQYFGPGTRLTVL.

This clone was counted between two and nine times. The chain joins TRBV9 to TRBJ2-5; TRBD1 aligns across 7 bases. V was clipped by 0 bases and J by 5 bases; unmatched bases: 4. The CDR3 is 14 residues long. Germline CDR1 is SGDLS and CDR2 is YYNGEE. The CDR3 loop reads CASSVEGGRETQYF. CDR3 in DNA: TGTGCCAGCAGCGTAGAAGGGGGCCGGGAGACCCAGTACTTC.

On this clone itself: One junction end disagrees with the germline gene, perhaps due to a read error. The V gene is TRBV28, the J gene TRBJ1-5; the match to TRBD1 covers 7 bases. Germline-derived CDR1 and CDR2 are MDHEN and SYDVKM. The CDR3 extends over 15 amino acids. The CDR3 nucleotides are TGTGCCAGCAGGTCAGGGGGAGGTAGCCATCAGCCCCAGCATTTT. Its translation is CASRSGGGSHQPQHF.

The CDR3 sequence: CASSRGQNTEAFF. As DNA, the CDR3 is TGTGCCAGCAGCCGGGGACAGAACACTGAAGCTTTCTTT. V is TRBV7-2 and J is TRBJ1-1; perhaps TRBD1 as D (6 bases). Germline V gene lookup returns CDR1 SGHTA and CDR2 FQGNSA. V dropped 5 bases and J dropped 1 base, with 8 bases sitting between them. The CDR3 consists of 13 residues.

The rearrangement joins TRBV10-2 to TRBJ1-2; no clear D gene. The CDR3 runs to 13 residues. CDR1 and CDR2 (germline): WSHSY, SAAADI. With 0 bases removed from V and 3 bases from J, the gap between germline ends came to 5 bases. The CDR3 spells CASSESLDYGYTF. CDR3 DNA: TGCGCCAGCAGTGAGTCGTTAGACTATGGCTACACCTTC.

The chain is built from TRBV11-2 and TRBJ2-5; a possible D gene is TRBD2 (7 bases). Per the germline V gene, CDR1 is SGHAT and CDR2 is FQNNGV. Trimming removed 5 bases from V and 5 bases from J, with 18 bases in between. CDR3 size: 15 residues. CDR3 DNA: TGTGCCAGCAGCCCTCCGCCAGGGGAGGGGGAGACCCAGTACTTC. Its translation is CASSPPPGEGETQYF. The variable domain in full, with the rest retrieved from reference TRBV11-2 and TRBJ2-5, is EAGVAQSPRYKIIEKRQSVAFWCNPISGHATLYWYQQILGQGPKLLIQFQNNGVVDDSQLPKDRFSAERLKGVDSTLKIQPAKLEDSAVYLCASSPPPGEGETQYFGPGTRLLVL.

The chain employs TRBV29-1 and TRBJ1-1; a possible D gene is TRBD1 (5 bases). Between the trimmed V and J ends, which lost 1 base and 6 bases, there was a span of 12 bases. The germline gives CDR1 SQVTM, CDR2 ANQGSEA. The CDR3 runs 13 residues. CDR3 bases: TGCAGCGTTGAAGTGGTCAGGGCCGCTGAAGCTTTCTTT. Protein: CSVEVVRAAEAFF.

Regarding this clone: Mismatch with germline at one junction end may stem from a read error. The same CDR3 is also encoded by other DNA sequences in this sample. This rearrangement joins TRBV7-8 to TRBJ2-7; D might be TRBD1 (5 bases). The CDR3 spans 13 residues. Germline V gives CDR1 SGHVS, CDR2 FQNEAQ. CDR3 sequence reads: CASCFRGSNEQYF. CDR3 in DNA: TGTGCCAGCTGCTTTAGGGGAAGTAACGAGCAGTACTTC.

This chain uses TRBV19 with TRBJ2-1; 7 bases map to TRBD2. Germline V gene data show CDR1 as LNHDA and CDR2 as SQIVND (reference sequence). Unmatched junction bases numbered 12, after V lost 7 bases and J lost 3 bases. This CDR3 has 16 amino acids. The CDR3 bases are TGTGCCAGTACCATCTCGAGGCGGGGGAGCTACAATGAGCAGTTCTTC. Encoded protein: CASTISRRGSYNEQFF.

The chain employs TRBV21-1 and TRBJ1-6. TRBV21-1 is a documented pseudogene. The CDR3 sequence is 14 residues long. The CDR3 loop reads CASSKAGRNSPLHF. The DNA of the CDR3 is TGTGCCAGCAGCAAAGCGGGGAGGAATTCACCCCTCCACTTT.

V is TRBV9 and J is TRBJ1-3, with D possibly being TRBD1 (6 bases). This CDR3 spans 14 amino acids. V was trimmed by 8 bases and J by 1 base, leaving 13 bases between them. Germline V gene data show CDR1 as SGDLS and CDR2 as YYNGEE. The CDR3, as DNA: TGTGCCAGTAAACCCGGGACATCTGGAAACACCATATATTTT. This sequence encodes CASKPGTSGNTIYF.

The chain combines TRBV6-5 with TRBJ2-7, with TRBD2 identical over 11 bases. The V gene's germline CDR1 is MNHEY and CDR2 SVGAGI. This CDR3 is built from 15 residues. The V segment lost 6 bases and the J segment 5 bases; nucleotides outside the gene matches: 9. The CDR3 DNA sequence: TGTGCCAGCAGCCGGATTAGCGGGGGGGCCGACGAGCAGTACTTC. This codes for CASSRISGGADEQYF.

This sequence joins TRBV15 and TRBJ1-3; TRBD1 agrees at 7 bases. The CDR3 contains 16 residues. Germline CDR1 is LNHNV and CDR2 is YYDKDF (reference sequence). V lost 4 bases and J lost 2; bases outside the gene matches: 8. As DNA, the CDR3 is TGTGCCACCAGCACGCGACAGGGTTTAGCTGGAAACACCATATATTTT. As protein: CATSTRQGLAGNTIYF.

The chain recombines TRBV19 with TRBJ2-7, with a tentative D call TRBD2 (6 bases). The CDR3 has 15 amino acids. The germline V and J ends were trimmed by 1 base and 4 bases, with 14 bases remaining between them. Germline CDR1 LNHDA, CDR2 SQIVND (reference sequence). CDR3 sequence reads: CASSIAGGTAYEQYF. CDR3 DNA: TGTGCCAGTAGTATAGCGGGCGGGACGGCGTACGAGCAGTACTTC.